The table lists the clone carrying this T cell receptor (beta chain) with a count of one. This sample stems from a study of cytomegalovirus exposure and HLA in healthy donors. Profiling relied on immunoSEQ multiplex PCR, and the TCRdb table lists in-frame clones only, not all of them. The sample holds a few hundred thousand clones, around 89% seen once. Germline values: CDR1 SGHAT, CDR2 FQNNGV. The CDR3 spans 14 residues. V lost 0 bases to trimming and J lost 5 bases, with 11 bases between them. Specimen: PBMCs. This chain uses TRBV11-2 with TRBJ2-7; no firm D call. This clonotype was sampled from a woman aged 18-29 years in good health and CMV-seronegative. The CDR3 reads CASSLDRGWDEQYF. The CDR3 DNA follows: TGTGCCAGCAGCTTAGATCGAGGTTGGGACGAGCAGTACTTC.